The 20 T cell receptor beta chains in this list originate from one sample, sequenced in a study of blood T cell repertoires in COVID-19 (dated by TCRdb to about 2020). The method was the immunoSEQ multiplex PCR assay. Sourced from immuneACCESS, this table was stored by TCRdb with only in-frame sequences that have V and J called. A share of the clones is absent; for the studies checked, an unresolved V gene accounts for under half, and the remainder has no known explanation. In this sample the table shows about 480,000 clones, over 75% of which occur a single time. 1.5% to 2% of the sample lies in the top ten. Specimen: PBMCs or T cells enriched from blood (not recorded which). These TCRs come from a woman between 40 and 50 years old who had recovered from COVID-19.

The CDR3 is CASSYYSRTAGQPQHF. The CDR3 DNA reads TGTGCCAGCAGTTACTACTCAAGGACGGCGGGACAGCCCCAGCATTTT. The J gene is TRBJ1-5, the V gene TRBV6-6, with D uncertain. CDR3 length equals 16 residues. Trimming stripped 1 base from V and 7 bases from J, with 17 bases between. The germline gives CDR1 MNHNY, CDR2 SVGAGI (reference sequence).

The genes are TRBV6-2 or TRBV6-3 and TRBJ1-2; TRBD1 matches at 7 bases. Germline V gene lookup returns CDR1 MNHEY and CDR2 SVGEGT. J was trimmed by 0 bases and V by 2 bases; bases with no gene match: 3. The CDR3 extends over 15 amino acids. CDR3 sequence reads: CASSYTGTANYGYTF. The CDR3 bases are TGTGCCAGCAGTTACACGGGGACAGCTAACTATGGCTACACCTTC.

CDR3 amino acids: CASSFDREETQYF. As DNA, the CDR3 is TGTGCCAGCAGCTTTGACAGGGAAGAGACCCAGTACTTC. The chain has TRBV5-8 and TRBJ2-5; 7 nucleotides match TRBD1. Germline V gene sequence: CDR1 SGHTS, CDR2 YDEGEE. Germline trimming cut 2 bases from V and 3 bases from J; bases unmatched to any gene: 1. CDR3 size: 13 residues. The variable domain in full, with the rest retrieved from reference TRBV5-8 and TRBJ2-5, is EAGVTQSPTHLIKTRGQQATLRCSPISGHTSVYWYQQALGLGLQFLLWYDEGEERNRGNFPPRFSGRQFPNYSSELNVNALELEDSALYLCASSFDREETQYFGPGTRLLVL.

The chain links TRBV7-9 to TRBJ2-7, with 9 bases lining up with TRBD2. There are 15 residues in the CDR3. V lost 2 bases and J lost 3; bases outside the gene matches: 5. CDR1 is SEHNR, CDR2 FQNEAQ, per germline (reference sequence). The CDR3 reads CASSLTAGGLYEQYF. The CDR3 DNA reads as TGTGCCAGCAGCTTAACAGCGGGAGGACTCTACGAGCAGTACTTC. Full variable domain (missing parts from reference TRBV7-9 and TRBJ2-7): DTGVSQNPRHKITKRGQNVTFRCDPISEHNRLYWYRQTLGQGPEFLTYFQNEAQLEKSRLLSDRFSAERPKGSFSTLEIQRTEQGDSAMYLCASSLTAGGLYEQYFGPGTRLTVT.

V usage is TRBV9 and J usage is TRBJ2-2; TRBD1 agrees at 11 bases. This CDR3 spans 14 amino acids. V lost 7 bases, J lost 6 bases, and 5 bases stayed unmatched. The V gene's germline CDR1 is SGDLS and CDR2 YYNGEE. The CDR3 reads CASSPGQGAGELFF. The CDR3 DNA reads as TGTGCCAGCTCACCGGGACAGGGGGCCGGGGAGCTGTTTTTT.

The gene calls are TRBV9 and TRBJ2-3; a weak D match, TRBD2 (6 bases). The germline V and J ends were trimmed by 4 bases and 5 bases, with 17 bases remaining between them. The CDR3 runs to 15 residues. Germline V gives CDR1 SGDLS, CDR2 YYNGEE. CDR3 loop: CASSTGLTQGDTQYF. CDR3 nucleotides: TGTGCCAGCAGCACGGGACTGACCCAGGGAGATACGCAGTATTTT. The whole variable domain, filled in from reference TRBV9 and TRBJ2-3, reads DSGVTQTPKHLITATGQRVTLRCSPRSGDLSVYWYQQSLDQGLQFLIQYYNGEERAKGNILERFSAQQFPDLHSELNLSSLELGDSALYFCASSTGLTQGDTQYFGPGTRLTVL.

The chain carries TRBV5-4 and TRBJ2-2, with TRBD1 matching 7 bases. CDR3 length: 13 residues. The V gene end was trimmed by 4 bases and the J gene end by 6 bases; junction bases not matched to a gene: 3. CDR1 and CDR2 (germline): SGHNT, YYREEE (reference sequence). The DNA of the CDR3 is TGTGCCAGCAGCGCAGGGGGAGCCGGGGAGCTGTTTTTT. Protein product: CASSAGGAGELFF.

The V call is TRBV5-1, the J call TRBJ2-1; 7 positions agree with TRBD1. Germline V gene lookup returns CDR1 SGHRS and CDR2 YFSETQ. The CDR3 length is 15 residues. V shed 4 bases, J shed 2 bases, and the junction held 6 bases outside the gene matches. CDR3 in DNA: TGCGCCAGCAGCCAAAAAACAGGGGCCTACAATGAGCAGTTCTTC. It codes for CASSQKTGAYNEQFF.

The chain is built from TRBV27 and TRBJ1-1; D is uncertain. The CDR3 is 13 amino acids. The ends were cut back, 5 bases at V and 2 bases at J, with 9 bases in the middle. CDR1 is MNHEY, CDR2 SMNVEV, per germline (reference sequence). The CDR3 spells CASSINRNTEAFF. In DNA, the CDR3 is TGTGCCAGCAGTATAAACAGAAACACTGAAGCTTTCTTT.

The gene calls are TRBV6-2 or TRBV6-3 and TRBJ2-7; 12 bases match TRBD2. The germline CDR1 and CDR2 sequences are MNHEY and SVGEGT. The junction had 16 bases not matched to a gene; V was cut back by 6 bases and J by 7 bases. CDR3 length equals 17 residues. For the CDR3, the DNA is TGTGCCAGCAGCCAGACTAGCGGGAGTGCCTCCTTGCGAGAGCAGTACTTC. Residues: CASSQTSGSASLREQYF.

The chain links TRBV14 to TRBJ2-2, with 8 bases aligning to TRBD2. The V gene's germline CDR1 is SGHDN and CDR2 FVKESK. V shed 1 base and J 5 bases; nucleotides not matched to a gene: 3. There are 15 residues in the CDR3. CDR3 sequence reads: CASSQGGGLTGELFF. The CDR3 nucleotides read TGTGCCAGCAGCCAAGGCGGGGGGCTTACCGGGGAGCTGTTTTTT.

The DNA for the CDR3 is TGTGCCAGTAGTATGACGGGGACAGGGAATTATGGCTACACCTTC. This codes for CASSMTGTGNYGYTF. This sequence joins TRBV19 and TRBJ1-2; TRBD1 matches 9 bases. V was pared by 3 bases and J by 5 bases, with 7 bases of the junction left unmatched. CDR1 is LNHDA and CDR2 is SQIVND in the germline V gene (reference sequence). The CDR3 spans 15 residues.

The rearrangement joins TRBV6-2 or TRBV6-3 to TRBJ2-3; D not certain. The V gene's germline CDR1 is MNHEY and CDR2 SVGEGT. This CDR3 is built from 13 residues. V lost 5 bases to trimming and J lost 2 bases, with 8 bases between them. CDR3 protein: CASSARNTDTQYF. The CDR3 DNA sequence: TGTGCCAGCAGTGCGAGGAACACAGATACGCAGTATTTT.

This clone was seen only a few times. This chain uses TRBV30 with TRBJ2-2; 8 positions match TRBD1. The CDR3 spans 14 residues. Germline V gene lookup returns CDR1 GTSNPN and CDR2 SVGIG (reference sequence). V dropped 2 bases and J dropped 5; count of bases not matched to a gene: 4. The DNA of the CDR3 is TGTGCCTGGAGTACGGGACAGGTAACCGGGGAGCTGTTTTTT. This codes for CAWSTGQVTGELFF.

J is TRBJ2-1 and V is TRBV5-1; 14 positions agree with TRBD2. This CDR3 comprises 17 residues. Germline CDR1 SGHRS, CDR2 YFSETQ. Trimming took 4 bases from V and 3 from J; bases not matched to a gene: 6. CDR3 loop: CASSPRLAGGSYNEQFF. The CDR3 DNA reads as TGCGCCAGCAGCCCGCGACTAGCGGGAGGGAGCTACAATGAGCAGTTCTTC.

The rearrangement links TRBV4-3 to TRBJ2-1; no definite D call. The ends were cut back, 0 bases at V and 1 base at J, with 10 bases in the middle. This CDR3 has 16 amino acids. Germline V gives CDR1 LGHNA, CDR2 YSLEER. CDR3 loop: CASSQETGDSYNEQFF. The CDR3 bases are TGCGCCAGCAGCCAAGAGACCGGAGATTCCTACAATGAGCAGTTCTTC.

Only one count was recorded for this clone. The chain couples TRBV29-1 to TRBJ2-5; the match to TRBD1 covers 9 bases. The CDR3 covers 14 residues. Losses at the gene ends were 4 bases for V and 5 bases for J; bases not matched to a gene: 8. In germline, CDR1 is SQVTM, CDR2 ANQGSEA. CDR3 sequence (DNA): TGCAGCGTTGCTGGACAGGGGTATGGTGAGACCCAGTACTTC. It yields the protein CSVAGQGYGETQYF.

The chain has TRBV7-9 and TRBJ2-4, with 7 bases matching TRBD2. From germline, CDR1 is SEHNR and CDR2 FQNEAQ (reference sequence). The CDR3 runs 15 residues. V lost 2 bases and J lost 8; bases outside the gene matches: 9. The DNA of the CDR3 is TGTGCCAGCAGCTTAATTGGGAGGGTCTATGACATTCAGTACTTC. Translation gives CASSLIGRVYDIQYF.

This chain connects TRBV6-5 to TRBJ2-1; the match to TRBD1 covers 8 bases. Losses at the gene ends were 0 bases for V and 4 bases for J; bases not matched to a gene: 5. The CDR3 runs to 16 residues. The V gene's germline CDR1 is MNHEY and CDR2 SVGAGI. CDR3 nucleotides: TGTGCCAGCAGTTACTCAGGACAGGGAGAATACAATGAGCAGTTCTTC. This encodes CASSYSGQGEYNEQFF.

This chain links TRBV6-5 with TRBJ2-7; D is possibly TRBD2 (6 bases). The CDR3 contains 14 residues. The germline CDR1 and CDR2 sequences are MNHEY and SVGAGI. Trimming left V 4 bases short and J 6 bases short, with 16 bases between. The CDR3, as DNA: TGTGCCAGCAGTTTCGGACTGGAGGGCGTCGAGCAGTACTTC. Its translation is CASSFGLEGVEQYF.